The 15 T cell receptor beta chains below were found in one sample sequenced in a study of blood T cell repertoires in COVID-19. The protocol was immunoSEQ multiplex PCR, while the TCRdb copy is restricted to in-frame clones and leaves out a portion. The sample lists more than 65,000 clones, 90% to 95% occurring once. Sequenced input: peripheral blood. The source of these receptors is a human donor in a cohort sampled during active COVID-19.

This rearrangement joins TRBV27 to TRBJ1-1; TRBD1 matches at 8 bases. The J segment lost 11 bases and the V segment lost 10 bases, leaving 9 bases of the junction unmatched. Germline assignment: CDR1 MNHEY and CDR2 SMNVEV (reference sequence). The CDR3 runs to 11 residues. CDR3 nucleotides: TGTGCCATCCTCATGGACAGGGTCGCTTTCTTT. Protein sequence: CAILMDRVAFF.

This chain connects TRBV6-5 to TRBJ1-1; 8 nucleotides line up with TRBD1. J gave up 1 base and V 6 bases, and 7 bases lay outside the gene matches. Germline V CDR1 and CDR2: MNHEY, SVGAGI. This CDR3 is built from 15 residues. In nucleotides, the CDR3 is TGTGCCAGCAGACCCGGGACAGGATCGAACACTGAAGCTTTCTTT. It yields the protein CASRPGTGSNTEAFF.

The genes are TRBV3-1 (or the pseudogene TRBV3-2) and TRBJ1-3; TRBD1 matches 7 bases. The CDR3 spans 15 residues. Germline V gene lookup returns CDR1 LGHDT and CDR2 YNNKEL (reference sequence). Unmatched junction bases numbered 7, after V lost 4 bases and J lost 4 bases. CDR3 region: CASSPMTGPGNTIYF. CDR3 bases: TGTGCCAGCAGCCCGATGACAGGGCCGGGAAACACCATATATTTT.

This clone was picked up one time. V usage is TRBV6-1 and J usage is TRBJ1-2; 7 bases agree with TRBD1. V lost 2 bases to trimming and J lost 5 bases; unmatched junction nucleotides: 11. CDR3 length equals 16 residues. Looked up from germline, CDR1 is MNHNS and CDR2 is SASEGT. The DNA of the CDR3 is TGTGCCAGCAGTGAAATGTCGACAGGGTTGGTTTATGGCTACACCTTC. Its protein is CASSEMSTGLVYGYTF.

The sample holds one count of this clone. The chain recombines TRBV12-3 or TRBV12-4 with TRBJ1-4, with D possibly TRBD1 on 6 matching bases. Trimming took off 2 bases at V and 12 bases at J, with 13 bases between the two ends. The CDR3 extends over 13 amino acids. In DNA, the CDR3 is TGTGCCAGCAGTTTAACTCTGGCAGGGGAACTGTTTTTT. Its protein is CASSLTLAGELFF.

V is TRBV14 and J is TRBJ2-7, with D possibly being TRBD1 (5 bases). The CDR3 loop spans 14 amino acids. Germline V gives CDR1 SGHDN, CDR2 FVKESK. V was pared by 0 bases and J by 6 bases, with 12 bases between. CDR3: CASSQEARVGEQYF. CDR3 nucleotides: TGTGCCAGCAGCCAAGAGGCCAGGGTAGGCGAGCAGTACTTC.

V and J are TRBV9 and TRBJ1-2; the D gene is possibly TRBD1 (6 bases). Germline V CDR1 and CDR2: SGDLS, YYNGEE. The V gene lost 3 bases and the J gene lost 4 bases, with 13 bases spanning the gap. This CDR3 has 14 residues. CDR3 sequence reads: CASSGRQVTYGYTF. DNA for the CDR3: TGTGCCAGCAGCGGTCGACAGGTCACCTATGGCTACACCTTC.

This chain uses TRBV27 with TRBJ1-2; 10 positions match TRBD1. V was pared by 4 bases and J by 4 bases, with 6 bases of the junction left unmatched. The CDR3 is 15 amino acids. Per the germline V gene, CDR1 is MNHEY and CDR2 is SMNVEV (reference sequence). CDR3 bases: TGTGCCAGCAGTTCAAAAGGGACAGGGGTCTATGGCTACACCTTC. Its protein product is CASSSKGTGVYGYTF.

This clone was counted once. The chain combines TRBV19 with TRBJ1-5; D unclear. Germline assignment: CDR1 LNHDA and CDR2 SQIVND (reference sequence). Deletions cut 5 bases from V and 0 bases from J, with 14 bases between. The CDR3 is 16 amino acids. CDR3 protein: CASSFISEYSNQPQHF. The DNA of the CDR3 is TGTGCCAGTAGTTTTATTTCAGAATATAGCAATCAGCCCCAGCATTTT.

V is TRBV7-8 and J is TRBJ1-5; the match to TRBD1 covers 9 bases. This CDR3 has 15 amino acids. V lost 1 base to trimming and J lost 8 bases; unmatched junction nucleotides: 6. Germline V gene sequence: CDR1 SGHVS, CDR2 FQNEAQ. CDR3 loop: CASSLGGQGLEPQHF. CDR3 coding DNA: TGTGCCAGCAGCTTAGGGGGACAGGGACTGGAGCCCCAGCATTTT.

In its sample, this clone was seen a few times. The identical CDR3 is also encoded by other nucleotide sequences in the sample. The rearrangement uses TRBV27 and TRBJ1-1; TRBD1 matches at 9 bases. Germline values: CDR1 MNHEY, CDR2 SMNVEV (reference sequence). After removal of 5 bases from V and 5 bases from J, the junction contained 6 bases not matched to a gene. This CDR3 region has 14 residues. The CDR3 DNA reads TGTGCCAGCAGTCTAACAGGGGGCAATACTGAAGCTTTCTTT. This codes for CASSLTGGNTEAFF.

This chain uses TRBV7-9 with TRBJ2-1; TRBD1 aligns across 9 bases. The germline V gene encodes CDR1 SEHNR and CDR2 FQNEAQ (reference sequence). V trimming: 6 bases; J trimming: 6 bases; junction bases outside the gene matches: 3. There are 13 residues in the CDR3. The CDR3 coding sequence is TGTGCCAGCAGACCGACAGGGGGCAATGAGCAGTTCTTC. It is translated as CASRPTGGNEQFF.

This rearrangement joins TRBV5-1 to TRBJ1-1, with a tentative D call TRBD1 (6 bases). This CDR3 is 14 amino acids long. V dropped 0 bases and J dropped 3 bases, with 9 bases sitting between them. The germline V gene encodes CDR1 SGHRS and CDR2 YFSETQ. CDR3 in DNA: TGCGCCAGCAGCTTGGGGGGGCTGGACACTGAAGCTTTCTTT. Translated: CASSLGGLDTEAFF.

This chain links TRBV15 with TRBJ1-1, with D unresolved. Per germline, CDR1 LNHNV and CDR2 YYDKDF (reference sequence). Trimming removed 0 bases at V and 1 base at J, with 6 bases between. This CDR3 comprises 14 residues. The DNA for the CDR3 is TGTGCCACCAGCAGAGATCTTAAGAACACTGAAGCTTTCTTT. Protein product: CATSRDLKNTEAFF.

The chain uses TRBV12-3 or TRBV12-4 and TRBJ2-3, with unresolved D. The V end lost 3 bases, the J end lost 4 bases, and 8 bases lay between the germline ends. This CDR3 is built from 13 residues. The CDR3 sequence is CASSLLVSDTQYF. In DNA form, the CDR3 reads TGTGCCAGCAGTTTGCTAGTTTCAGATACGCAGTATTTT.